This T cell receptor beta chain originates from a study of T cells in tumors after PD-1 blockade. Study as a whole: Treatment was either pembrolizumab 200 mg every 3 weeks or cemiplimab 350 mg every 2 weeks.

As to this clone: The antigen remains undetermined.

Trimming took off 3 bases at V and 6 bases at J, with 2 bases between the two ends. Looked up from germline, CDR1 is SQVTM and CDR2 is ANQGSEA. The CDR3 loop spans 9 amino acids. Broader study findings: Peripheral recruitment is suggested, as some novel exhausted tumor clones were in pre-treatment blood.

Sequenced by immunoSEQ multiplex PCR; TCRdb stores in-frame clones only, minus some. The sample lists tens of thousands of clones, about 74% occurring once. Specimen: PBMCs, collected after anti-PD-1 treatment. This sequence joins TRBV29-1 and TRBJ1-1; D call uncertain. This TCR derives from a human donor with basal cell carcinoma. CDR3 nucleotides: TGCAGCGTTGATGCTGAAGCTTTCTTT. It specifies CSVDAEAFF.